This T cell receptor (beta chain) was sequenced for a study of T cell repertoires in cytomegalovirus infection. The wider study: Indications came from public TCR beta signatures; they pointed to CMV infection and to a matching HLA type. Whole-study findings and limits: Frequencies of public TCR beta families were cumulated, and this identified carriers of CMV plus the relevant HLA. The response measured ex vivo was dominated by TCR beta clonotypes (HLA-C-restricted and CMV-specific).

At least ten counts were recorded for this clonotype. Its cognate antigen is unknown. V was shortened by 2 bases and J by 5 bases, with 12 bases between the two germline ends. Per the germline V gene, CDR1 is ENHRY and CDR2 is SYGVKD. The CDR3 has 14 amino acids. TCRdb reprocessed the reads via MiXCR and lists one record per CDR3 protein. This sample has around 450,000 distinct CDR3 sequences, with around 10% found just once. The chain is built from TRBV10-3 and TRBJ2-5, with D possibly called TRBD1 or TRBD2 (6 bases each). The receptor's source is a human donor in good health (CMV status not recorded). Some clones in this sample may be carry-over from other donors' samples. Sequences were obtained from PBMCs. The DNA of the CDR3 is TGTGCCATCAGTGAGAGACTAGGGGGTGAGACCCAGTACTTC. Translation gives CAISERLGGETQYF.